The 17 T cell receptor beta chains given below trace back to one sample, sequenced in a study of regulatory T cells in long-lasting Graves disease. The authors built TCR beta libraries using iRepertoire HTBI primers and Arm-PCR of CDR3 regions. Each CDR3 protein gets one entry after TCRdb re-called the multiplex PCR reads with MiXCR. The table has hundreds of thousands of distinct CDR3 sequences, about 12% seen once. Time point given: newly diagnosed GD, antithyroid drugs for less than 3 months. RNA isolated from PBMCs was used to make the TCR library. The data were also submitted as part of a second study, on T cells in Graves' hyperthyroidism and ophthalmopathy.

The sequences come from peripheral blood mononuclear cells (PBMCs), collected at new diagnosis, from a patient treated with antithyroid drugs. All receptors come from a woman aged 25 to 45 with Graves disease.

This clonotype was seen repeatedly, ten times or more. The chain combines TRBV20-1 with TRBJ1-6; D gene ambiguous. CDR1 is DFQATT and CDR2 is SNEGSKA in the germline V gene (reference sequence). The CDR3 has 14 residues. V was pared by 0 bases and J by 7 bases, with 10 bases between. The CDR3 spells CSARDTAGNSPLHF. The CDR3 DNA reads TGCAGTGCTAGAGATACCGCGGGAAATTCACCCCTCCACTTT.

In its sample, this clonotype was seen many times. The chain employs TRBV5-5 and TRBJ2-5, with D possibly being TRBD2 (7 bases). V shed 4 bases and J shed 5 bases, with 12 bases lying between them. CDR1 is SGHKS and CDR2 is YYEKEE in the germline V gene (reference sequence). The CDR3 consists of 13 residues. In nucleotides, the CDR3 is TGTGCCAGCAGCGGGCGGGGGCAGGAGACCCAGTACTTC. Its translation: CASSGRGQETQYF.

This clonotype was picked up many times. CDR3 bases: TGTGCCAGCAGCCAAGTTCGCCTGAGCTCCTACAATGAGCAGTTCTTC. It encodes CASSQVRLSSYNEQFF. The chain has TRBV14 and TRBJ2-1; D is unclear. Germline V lookup: CDR1 SGHDN, CDR2 FVKESK. V was shortened by 1 base and J by 0 bases, with 10 bases between the two germline ends. The CDR3 spans 16 residues. Full variable domain (missing parts from reference TRBV14 and TRBJ2-1): EAGVTQFPSHSVIEKGQTVTLRCDPISGHDNLYWYRRVMGKEIKFLLHFVKESKQDESGMPNNRFLAERTGGTYSTLKVQPAELEDSGVYFCASSQVRLSSYNEQFFGPGTRLTVL.

Worth noting for this clonotype: With a far larger clone one base away, a read error is the likely cause. This chain links TRBV7-9 with TRBJ2-2; D call uncertain. Germline values: CDR1 SEHNR, CDR2 FQNEAQ (reference sequence). CDR3 size: 13 residues. Trimming took 2 bases from V and 4 from J, leaving 5 bases between them. The DNA for the CDR3 is TGTGCCAGCAGCTTAAGCAGCACCGGGGAGCTGTTTTTT. Encoded protein: CASSLSSTGELFF.

This clonotype showed up just a few times. The gene calls are TRBV9 and TRBJ2-1; D tentatively fits TRBD1 or TRBD2 (5 bases each). Trimming took 0 bases from V and 5 from J, leaving 12 bases between them. The CDR3 is 15 amino acids. CDR1 and CDR2 from the germline V gene are SGDLS and YYNGEE. The CDR3 nucleotides are TGTGCCAGCAGCGTAGTAACGGGGCGGGACAATGAGCAGTTCTTC. Translated: CASSVVTGRDNEQFF.

This clonotype was seen many times. The chain uses TRBV6-5 and TRBJ1-2; a possible D gene is TRBD1 (6 bases). V lost 0 bases and J lost 0, with 8 bases in between. Germline CDR1 reads MNHEY; CDR2 reads SVGAGI. This CDR3 has 15 residues. The CDR3 loop is CASSYSDRPNYGYTF. The DNA for the CDR3 is TGTGCCAGCAGTTACTCGGACAGACCTAACTATGGCTACACCTTC.

This clonotype was recorded at least ten times. J is TRBJ2-6 and V is TRBV19; D gene uncertain. The CDR3 is 13 residues long. V was shortened by 3 bases and J by 3 bases, with 3 bases between the two germline ends. The V gene's germline CDR1 is LNHDA and CDR2 SQIVND (reference sequence). CDR3 region: CASSIRGANVLTF. In DNA form, the CDR3 reads TGTGCCAGTAGTATCCGTGGGGCCAACGTCCTGACTTTC.

The chain uses TRBV30 and TRBJ1-5; D not certain. CDR3 length: 16 residues. Germline loops: CDR1 GTSNPN, CDR2 SVGIG (reference sequence). The V and J ends lost 0 bases and 2 bases respectively, with 14 bases between them. The CDR3 loop is CAWSVLGRQGNQPQHF. CDR3 DNA sequence: TGTGCCTGGAGTGTATTGGGTAGGCAGGGCAATCAGCCCCAGCATTTT.

This clonotype has at least ten counts. The chain couples TRBV5-1 to TRBJ1-1; no firm D call. CDR3 length equals 12 residues. V lost 1 base, J lost 1 base, and 2 bases lay in between. Germline-derived CDR1 and CDR2 are SGHRS and YFSETQ. The CDR3 region is CASSLQNTEAFF. CDR3 nucleotide sequence: TGCGCCAGCAGCTTGCAGAACACTGAAGCTTTCTTT.

This clonotype was counted many times. CDR3 sequence reads: CASSPKFNQPQHF. DNA of the CDR3: TGTGCCAGCAGCCCAAAGTTTAATCAGCCCCAGCATTTT. The chain employs TRBV7-8 and TRBJ1-5; D gene unclear. V shed 5 bases and J shed 4 bases, with 9 bases lying between them. CDR3 size: 13 residues. In germline, CDR1 is SGHVS, CDR2 FQNEAQ.

In this sample, this clonotype turned up many times. The genes are TRBV24-1 and TRBJ1-1; TRBD1 is a possible D gene (5 bases). Germline V gives CDR1 KGHDR, CDR2 SFDVKD. The length of the CDR3 is 13 residues. The V end was cut by 7 bases, the J end by 5 bases, with 13 bases between. CDR3 sequence reads: CATSAQGQTEAFF. The CDR3 DNA is TGTGCCACCAGCGCTCAGGGCCAGACTGAAGCTTTCTTT.

At least ten counts were recorded for this clonotype. V usage is TRBV7-9 and J usage is TRBJ1-4; no reliable D call. V was shortened by 3 bases and J by 3 bases, with 8 bases between the two germline ends. There are 14 residues in the CDR3. Germline V gene sequence: CDR1 SEHNR, CDR2 FQNEAQ (reference sequence). The CDR3 sequence is CASSLPGANEKLFF. DNA for the CDR3: TGTGCCAGCAGCTTGCCCGGAGCTAATGAAAAACTGTTTTTT.

The sample holds a few counts of this clonotype. This sequence joins TRBV9 and TRBJ2-2, with D perhaps matching TRBD1 or TRBD2 (5 bases each). The CDR3 runs 15 residues. V gave up 4 bases and J gave up 7 bases, with 17 bases separating them. Germline lookup yields CDR1 SGDLS and CDR2 YYNGEE. CDR3 in amino acids: CASSPTSGALGELFF. CDR3 coding DNA: TGTGCCAGCAGCCCTACCTCCGGGGCCCTCGGGGAGCTGTTTTTT. Full variable domain (rest looked up from reference TRBV9 and TRBJ2-2): DSGVTQTPKHLITATGQRVTLRCSPRSGDLSVYWYQQSLDQGLQFLIQYYNGEERAKGNILERFSAQQFPDLHSELNLSSLELGDSALYFCASSPTSGALGELFFGEGSRLTVL.

The chain couples TRBV2 to TRBJ2-5, with TRBD2 matching over 14 bases. Germline loops: CDR1 SNHLY, CDR2 FYNNEI. V shed 6 bases and J 1 base; nucleotides not matched to a gene: 13. The length of the CDR3 is 19 residues. DNA of the CDR3: TGTGCCAGCAGCGGGGGGACTAGCGGGAGTAGTAGCGGCCAAGAGACCCAGTACTTC. It specifies CASSGGTSGSSSGQETQYF.

This clonotype has at least ten counts. V is TRBV6-1 and J is TRBJ2-5; TRBD2 agrees at 7 bases. The J call may be faulty, since TRBJ2-1 better matches the DNA end. The CDR3 has 14 residues. Germline assignment: CDR1 MNHNS and CDR2 SASEGT. CDR3 DNA: TGTGCCAGCAGTGAATGGACTAGTCTCAATGAGCAGTTCTTC. Its protein product is CASSEWTSLNEQFF.

As regards this clonotype: A single base separates this from a much larger clone, so it may be a read error. The chain carries TRBV6-2 or TRBV6-3 and TRBJ2-4; perhaps TRBD2 as D (6 bases). The V and J ends lost 7 bases and 6 bases respectively, with 22 bases between them. This CDR3 is built from 16 residues. CDR1 is MNHEY and CDR2 is SVGEGT in the germline V gene. The CDR3 sequence: CASNPKSGGAGNIQYF. The CDR3 nucleotides are TGTGCCAGCAACCCTAAGTCGGGCGGGGCGGGAAACATTCAGTACTTC.

This clonotype appeared many times. The rearrangement links TRBV30 to TRBJ2-7; no definite D call. Trimming pared 0 bases from V and 4 bases from J, leaving 4 bases between. Germline V gene sequence: CDR1 GTSNPN, CDR2 SVGIG (reference sequence). The CDR3 consists of 11 residues. The CDR3 DNA reads TGTGCCTGGAGTGTACAGTACGAGCAGTACTTC. It is translated as CAWSVQYEQYF.